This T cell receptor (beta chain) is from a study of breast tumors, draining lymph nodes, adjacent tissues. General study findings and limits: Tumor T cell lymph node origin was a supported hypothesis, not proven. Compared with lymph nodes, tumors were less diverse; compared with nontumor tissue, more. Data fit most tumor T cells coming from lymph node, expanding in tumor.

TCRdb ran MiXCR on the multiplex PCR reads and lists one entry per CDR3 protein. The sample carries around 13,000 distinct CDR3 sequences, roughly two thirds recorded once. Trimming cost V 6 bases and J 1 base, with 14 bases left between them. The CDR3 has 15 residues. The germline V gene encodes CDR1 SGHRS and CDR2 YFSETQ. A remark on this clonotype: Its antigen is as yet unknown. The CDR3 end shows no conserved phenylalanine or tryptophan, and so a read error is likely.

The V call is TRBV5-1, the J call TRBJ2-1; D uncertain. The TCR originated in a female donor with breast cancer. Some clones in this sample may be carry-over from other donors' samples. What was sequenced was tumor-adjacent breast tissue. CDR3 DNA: TGCGCCAGCACGGCGGACGGCGAGTCCTACAATGAGCAGTTCCTC. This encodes CASTADGESYNEQFL.